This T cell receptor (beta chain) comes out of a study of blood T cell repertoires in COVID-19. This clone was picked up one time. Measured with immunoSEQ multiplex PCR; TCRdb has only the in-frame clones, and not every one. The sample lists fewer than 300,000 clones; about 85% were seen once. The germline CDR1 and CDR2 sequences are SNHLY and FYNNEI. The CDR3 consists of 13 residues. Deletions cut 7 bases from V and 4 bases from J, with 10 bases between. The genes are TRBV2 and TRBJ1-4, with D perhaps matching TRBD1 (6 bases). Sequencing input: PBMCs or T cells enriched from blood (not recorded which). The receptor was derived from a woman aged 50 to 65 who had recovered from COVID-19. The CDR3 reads CASNGQLNEKLFF. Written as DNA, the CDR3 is TGTGCCAGCAATGGACAGCTTAATGAAAAACTGTTTTTT.